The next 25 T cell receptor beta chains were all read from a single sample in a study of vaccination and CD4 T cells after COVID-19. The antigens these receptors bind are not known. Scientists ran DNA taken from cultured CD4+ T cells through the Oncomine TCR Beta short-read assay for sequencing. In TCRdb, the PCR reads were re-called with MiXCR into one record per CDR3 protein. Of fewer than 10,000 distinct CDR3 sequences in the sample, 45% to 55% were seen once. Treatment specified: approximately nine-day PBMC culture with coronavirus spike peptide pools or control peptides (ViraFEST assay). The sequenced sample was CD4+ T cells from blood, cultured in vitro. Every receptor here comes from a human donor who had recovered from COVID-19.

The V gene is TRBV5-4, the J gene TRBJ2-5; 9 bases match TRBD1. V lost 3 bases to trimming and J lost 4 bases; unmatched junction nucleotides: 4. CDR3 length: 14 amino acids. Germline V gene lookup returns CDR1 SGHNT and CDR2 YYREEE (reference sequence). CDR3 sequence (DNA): TGTGCCAGCAGCTCAACGACAGGGGGAGAGACCCAGTACTTC. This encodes CASSSTTGGETQYF.

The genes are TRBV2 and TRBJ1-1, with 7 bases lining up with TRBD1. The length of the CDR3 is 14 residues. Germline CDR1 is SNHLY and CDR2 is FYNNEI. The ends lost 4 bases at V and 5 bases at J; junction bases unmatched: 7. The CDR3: CASSGQGPETEAFF. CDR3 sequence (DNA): TGTGCCAGCAGTGGACAGGGCCCGGAGACTGAAGCTTTCTTT.

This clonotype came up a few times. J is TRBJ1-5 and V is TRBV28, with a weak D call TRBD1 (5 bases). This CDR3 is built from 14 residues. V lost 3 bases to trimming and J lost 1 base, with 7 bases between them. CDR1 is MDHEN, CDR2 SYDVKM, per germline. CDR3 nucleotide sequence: TGTGCCAGCAGTTTGGGACTGAGCAATCAGCCCCAGCATTTT. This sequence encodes CASSLGLSNQPQHF.

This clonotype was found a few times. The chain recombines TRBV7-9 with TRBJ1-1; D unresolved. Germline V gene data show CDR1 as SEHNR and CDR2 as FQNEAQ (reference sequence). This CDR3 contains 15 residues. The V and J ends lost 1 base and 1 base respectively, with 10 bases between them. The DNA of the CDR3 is TGTGCCAGCAGCTTAGAGTCAGCCAGGAACACTGAAGCTTTCTTT. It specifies CASSLESARNTEAFF.

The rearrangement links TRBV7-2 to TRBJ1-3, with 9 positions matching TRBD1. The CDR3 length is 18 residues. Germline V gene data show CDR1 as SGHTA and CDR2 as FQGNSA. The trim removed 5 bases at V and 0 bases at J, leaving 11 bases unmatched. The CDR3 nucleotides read TGTGCCAGCAGCCCGTGGGGACAGGGCCCTCTCTCTGGAAACACCATATATTTT. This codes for CASSPWGQGPLSGNTIYF.

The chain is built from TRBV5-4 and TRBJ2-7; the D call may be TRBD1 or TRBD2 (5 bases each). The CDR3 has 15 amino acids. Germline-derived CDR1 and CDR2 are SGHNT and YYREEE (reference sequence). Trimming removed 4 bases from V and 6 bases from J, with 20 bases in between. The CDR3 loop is CASSHGTASRGEQYF. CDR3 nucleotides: TGTGCCAGCAGCCATGGGACCGCCTCGAGGGGCGAGCAGTACTTC. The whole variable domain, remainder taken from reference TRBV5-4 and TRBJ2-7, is ETGVTQSPTHLIKTRGQQVTLRCSSQSGHNTVSWYQQALGQGPQFIFQYYREEENGRGNFPPRFSGLQFPNYSSELNVNALELDDSALYLCASSHGTASRGEQYFGPGTRLTVT.

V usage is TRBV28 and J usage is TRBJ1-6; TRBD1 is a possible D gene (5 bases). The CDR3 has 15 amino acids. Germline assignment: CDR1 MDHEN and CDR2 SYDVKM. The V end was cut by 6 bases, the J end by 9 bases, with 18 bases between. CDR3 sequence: CASSRPPGFASPLHF. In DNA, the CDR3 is TGTGCCAGCAGCCGTCCGCCAGGGTTTGCTTCACCCCTCCACTTT.

The CDR3 nucleotides read TGTGCCAGTAGCATAATCGACAGGGGCTACGAGCAGTACTTC. It is translated as CASSIIDRGYEQYF. V is TRBV19 and J is TRBJ2-7, with 8 bases matching TRBD1. The CDR3 contains 14 residues. Per germline, CDR1 LNHDA and CDR2 SQIVND (reference sequence). Trimming at V came to 6 bases and at J to 3 bases, leaving 7 bases not matched to a gene.

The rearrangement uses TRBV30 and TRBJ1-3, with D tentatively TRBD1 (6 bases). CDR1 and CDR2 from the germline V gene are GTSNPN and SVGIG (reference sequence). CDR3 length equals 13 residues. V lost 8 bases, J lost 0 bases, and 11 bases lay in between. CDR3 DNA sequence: TGTGCCCAGGGGCAGAGCTCTGGAAACACCATATATTTT. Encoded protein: CAQGQSSGNTIYF.

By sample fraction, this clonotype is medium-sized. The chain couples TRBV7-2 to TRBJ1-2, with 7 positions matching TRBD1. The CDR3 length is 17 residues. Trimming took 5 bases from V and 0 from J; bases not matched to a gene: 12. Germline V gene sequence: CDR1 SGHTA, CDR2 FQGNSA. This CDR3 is CASSPRQGLTSNYGYTF. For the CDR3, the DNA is TGTGCCAGCAGCCCGAGACAGGGACTCACCTCTAACTATGGCTACACCTTC.

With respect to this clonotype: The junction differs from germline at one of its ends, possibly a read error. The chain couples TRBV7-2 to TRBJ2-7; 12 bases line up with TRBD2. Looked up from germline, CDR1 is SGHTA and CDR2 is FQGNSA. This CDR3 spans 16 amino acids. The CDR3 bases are TGTGCCAGCAGCTTAGGCGGACTAGCGGGGTACTACGGGCAGTACTTC. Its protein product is CASSLGGLAGYYGQYF.

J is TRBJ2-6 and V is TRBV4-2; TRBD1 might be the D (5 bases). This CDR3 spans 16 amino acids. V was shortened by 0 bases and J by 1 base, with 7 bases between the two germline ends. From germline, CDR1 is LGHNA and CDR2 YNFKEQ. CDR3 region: CASSQDQGSGANVLTF. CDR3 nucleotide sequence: TGTGCCAGCAGCCAAGATCAGGGTTCTGGGGCCAACGTCCTGACTTTC.

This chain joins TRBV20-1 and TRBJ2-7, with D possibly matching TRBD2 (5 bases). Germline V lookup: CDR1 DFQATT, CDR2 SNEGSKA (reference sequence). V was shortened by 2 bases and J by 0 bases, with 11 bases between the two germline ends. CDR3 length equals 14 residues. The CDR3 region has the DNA TGCAGTGCTAGAAAGACTATGAACTCCTACGAGCAGTACTTC. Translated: CSARKTMNSYEQYF.

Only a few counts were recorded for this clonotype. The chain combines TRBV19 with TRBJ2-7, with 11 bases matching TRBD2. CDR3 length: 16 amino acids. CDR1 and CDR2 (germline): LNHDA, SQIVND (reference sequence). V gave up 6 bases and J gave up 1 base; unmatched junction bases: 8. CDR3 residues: CASRKLAGDSSYEQYF. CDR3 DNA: TGTGCCAGTAGGAAACTAGCGGGGGATTCTTCCTACGAGCAGTACTTC.

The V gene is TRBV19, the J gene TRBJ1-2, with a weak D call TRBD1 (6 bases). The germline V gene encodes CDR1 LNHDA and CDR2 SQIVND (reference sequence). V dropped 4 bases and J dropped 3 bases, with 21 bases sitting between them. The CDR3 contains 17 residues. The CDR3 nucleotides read TGTGCCAGTAGTAATCTCCCAGGGGCCCCTACGGACTATGGCTACACCTTC. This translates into CASSNLPGAPTDYGYTF.

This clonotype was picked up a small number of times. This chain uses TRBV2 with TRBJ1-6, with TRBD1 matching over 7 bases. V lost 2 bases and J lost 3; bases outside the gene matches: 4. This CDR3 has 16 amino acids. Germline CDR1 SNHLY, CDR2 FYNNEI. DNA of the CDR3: TGTGCCAGCAGTGAATCAGGGGGGTTCTATAATTCACCCCTCCACTTT. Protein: CASSESGGFYNSPLHF.

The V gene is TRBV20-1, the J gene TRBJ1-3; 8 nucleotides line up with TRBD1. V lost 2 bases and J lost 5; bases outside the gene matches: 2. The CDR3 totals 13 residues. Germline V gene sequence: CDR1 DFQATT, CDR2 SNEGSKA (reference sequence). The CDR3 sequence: CSARPGGRNTIYF. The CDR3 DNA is TGCAGTGCTAGACCAGGGGGCAGAAACACCATATATTTT.

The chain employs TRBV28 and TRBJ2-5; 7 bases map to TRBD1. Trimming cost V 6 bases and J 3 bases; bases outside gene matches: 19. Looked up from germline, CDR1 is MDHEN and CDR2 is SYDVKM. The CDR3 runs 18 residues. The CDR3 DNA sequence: TGTGCCAGCAGCCCCCCCAGCACAACAGGGACAGCTAAAGAGACCCAGTACTTC. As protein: CASSPPSTTGTAKETQYF.

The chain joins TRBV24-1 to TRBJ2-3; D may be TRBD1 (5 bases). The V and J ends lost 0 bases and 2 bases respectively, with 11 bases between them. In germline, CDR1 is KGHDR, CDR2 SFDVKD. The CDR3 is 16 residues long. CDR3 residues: CATSDLIGENTDTQYF. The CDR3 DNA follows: TGTGCCACCAGTGATTTGATAGGGGAAAACACAGATACGCAGTATTTT.

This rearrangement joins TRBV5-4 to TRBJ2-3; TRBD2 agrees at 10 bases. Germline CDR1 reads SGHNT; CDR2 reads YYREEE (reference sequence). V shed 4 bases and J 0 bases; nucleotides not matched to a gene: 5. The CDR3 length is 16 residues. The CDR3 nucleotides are TGTGCCAGCAGCGTCGGACTAGCGGCGAGCACAGATACGCAGTATTTT. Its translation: CASSVGLAASTDTQYF.

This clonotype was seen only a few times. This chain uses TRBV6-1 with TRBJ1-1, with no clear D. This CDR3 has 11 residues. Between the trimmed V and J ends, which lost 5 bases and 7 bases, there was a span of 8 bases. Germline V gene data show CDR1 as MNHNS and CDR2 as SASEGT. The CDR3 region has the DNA TGTGCCAGCAGTCCGTCCAGTGAAGCTTTCTTT. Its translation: CASSPSSEAFF.

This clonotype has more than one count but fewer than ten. The CDR3 sequence: CASSEYVGGPLNTEAFF. The CDR3 bases are TGTGCCAGCAGTGAATATGTGGGGGGGCCTCTGAACACTGAAGCTTTCTTT. The rearrangement uses TRBV25-1 and TRBJ1-1; a weak D match, TRBD1 (6 bases). The CDR3 contains 17 residues. The germline V and J ends were trimmed by 0 bases and 0 bases, with 14 bases remaining between them. Germline V lookup: CDR1 MGHDK, CDR2 SYGVNS.

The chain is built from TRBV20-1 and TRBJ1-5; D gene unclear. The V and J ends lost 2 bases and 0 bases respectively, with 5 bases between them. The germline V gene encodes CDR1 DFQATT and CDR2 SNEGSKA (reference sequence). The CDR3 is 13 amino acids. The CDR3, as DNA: TGCAGTGCTAGATACGCTAGCAATCAGCCCCAGCATTTT. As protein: CSARYASNQPQHF.

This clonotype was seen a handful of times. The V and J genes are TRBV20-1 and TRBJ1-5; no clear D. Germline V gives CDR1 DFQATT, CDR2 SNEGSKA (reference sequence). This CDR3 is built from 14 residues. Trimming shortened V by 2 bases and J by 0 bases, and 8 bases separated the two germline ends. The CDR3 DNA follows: TGCAGTGCTAGAAGGCAGTCTAGCAATCAGCCCCAGCATTTT. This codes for CSARRQSSNQPQHF.

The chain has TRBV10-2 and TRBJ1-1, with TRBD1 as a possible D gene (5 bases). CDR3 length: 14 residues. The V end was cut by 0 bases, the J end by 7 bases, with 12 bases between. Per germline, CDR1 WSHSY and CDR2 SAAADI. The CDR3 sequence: CASSESSRAGEAFF. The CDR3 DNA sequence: TGCGCCAGCAGTGAGTCGTCCAGGGCTGGTGAAGCTTTCTTT.